This entry describes one TCR beta chain. Antigen unknown. Here immunoSEQ multiplex PCR was the method, and the copy in TCRdb shows in-frame clones only, minus some. The table records 70,000 to 85,000 clones, roughly four fifths of them present only once. This record comes from a study of T cell responses to AZD1222 COVID-19 vaccine. Findings of the study overall: Vaccination with two AZD1222 doses was followed by a rise in Spike-specific TCR breadth and depth.

The material sequenced was peripheral blood, taken on day 0 of AZD1222 vaccination. The sequence was obtained from an adult in good health.

CDR3 nucleotide sequence: TGTGCCAGCAGCCGGGCAGGGCGGGCATCAATTCAGTACTTC. Translating gives CASSRAGRASIQYF. This chain uses TRBV27 with TRBJ2-4, with D possibly called TRBD1 or TRBD2 (5 bases each). The CDR3 totals 14 residues. Germline lookup yields CDR1 MNHEY and CDR2 SMNVEV (reference sequence). The V gene lost 6 bases and the J gene lost 10 bases, with 19 bases spanning the gap.